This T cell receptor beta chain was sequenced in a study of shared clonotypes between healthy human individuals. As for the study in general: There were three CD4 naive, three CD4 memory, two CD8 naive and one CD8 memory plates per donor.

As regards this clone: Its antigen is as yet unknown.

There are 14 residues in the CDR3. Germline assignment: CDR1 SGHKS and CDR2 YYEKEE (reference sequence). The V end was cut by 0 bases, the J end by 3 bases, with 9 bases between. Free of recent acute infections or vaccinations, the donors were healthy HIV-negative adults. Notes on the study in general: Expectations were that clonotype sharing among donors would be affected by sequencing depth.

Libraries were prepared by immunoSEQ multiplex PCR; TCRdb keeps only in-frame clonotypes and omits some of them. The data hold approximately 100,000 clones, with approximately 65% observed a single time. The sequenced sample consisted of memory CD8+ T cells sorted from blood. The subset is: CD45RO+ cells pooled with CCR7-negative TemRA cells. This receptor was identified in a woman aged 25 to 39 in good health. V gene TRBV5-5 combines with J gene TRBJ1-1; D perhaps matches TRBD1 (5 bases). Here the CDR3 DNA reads TGTGCCAGCAGCTTGGAATGGGGGGACACTGAAGCTTTCTTT. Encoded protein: CASSLEWGDTEAFF.